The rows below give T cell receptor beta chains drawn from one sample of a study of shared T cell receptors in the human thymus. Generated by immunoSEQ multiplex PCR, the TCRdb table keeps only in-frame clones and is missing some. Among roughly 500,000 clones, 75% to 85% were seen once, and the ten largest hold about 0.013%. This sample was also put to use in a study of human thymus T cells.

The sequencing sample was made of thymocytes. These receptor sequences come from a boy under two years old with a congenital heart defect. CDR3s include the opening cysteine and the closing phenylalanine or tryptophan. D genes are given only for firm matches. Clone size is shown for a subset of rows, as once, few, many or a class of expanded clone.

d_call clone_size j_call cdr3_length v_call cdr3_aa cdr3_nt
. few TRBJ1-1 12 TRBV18 CASSPGGRGAFF TGTGCCAGCTCACCGGGCGGCAGAGGGGCTTTCTTT
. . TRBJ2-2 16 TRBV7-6 CASIQGGGSSTGELFF TGTGCCAGCATCCAAGGGGGGGGTAGTAGCACCGGGGAGCTGTTTTTT
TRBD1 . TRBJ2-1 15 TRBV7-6 CASSVEGQGRNEQFF TGTGCCAGCAGCGTAGAGGGACAGGGACGCAATGAGCAGTTCTTC
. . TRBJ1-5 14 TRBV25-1 CASSDSQGNQPQHF TGTGCCAGCAGTGACTCTCAGGGCAATCAGCCCCAGCATTTT
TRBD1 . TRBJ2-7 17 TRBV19 CASSIRGPGQGSYEQYF TGTGCCAGTAGTATACGAGGCCCGGGACAGGGGTCCTACGAGCAGTACTTC
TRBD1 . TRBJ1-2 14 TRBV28 CASSFGQGRYGYTF TGTGCCAGCAGTTTCGGACAGGGACGGTATGGCTACACCTTC
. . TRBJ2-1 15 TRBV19 CASSIRVSSYNEQFF TGTGCCAGTAGTATCCGCGTTAGCTCCTACAATGAGCAGTTCTTC
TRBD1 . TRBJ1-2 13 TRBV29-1 CSVGEATGDGYTF TGCAGCGTTGGCGAGGCCACAGGGGATGGCTACACCTTC
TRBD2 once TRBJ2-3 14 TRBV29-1 CSVDTSGDTDTQYF TGCAGCGTTGATACTAGCGGCGACACAGATACGCAGTATTTT
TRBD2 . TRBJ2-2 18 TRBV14 CASSQGSSGRASTGELFF TGTGCCAGCAGCCAAGGAAGTAGCGGGAGGGCAAGCACCGGGGAGCTGTTTTTT
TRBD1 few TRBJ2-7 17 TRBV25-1 CASSEYGGQGRVGEQYF TGTGCCAGCAGTGAATATGGGGGACAGGGTCGTGTAGGAGAGCAGTACTTC
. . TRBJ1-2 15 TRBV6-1 CASSDARQGDYGYTF TGTGCCAGCAGTGATGCCCGGCAGGGCGACTATGGCTACACCTTC
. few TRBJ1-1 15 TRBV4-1 CASSQGSSGEGEAFF TGCGCCAGCAGCCAAGGGAGTAGCGGGGAGGGTGAAGCTTTCTTT
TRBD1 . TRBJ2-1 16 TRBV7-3 CASSPRTGGTYNEQFF TGTGCCAGCAGCCCAAGGACAGGGGGGACCTACAATGAGCAGTTCTTC
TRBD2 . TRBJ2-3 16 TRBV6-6 CASSPGLAGTTDTQYF TGTGCCAGCAGCCCTGGACTAGCGGGAACGACAGATACGCAGTATTTT
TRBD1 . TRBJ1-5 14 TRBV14 CASRPRGQDQPQHF TGTGCCAGCAGACCCAGGGGGCAAGATCAGCCCCAGCATTTT
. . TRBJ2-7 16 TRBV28 CASSPDRASVSYEQYF TGTGCCAGCAGTCCCGACAGGGCTAGCGTTTCCTACGAGCAGTACTTC
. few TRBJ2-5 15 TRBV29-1 CSVEDLMPGLKTQYF TGCAGCGTTGAAGACCTTATGCCCGGGTTAAAGACCCAGTACTTC
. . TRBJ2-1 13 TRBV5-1 CASSFKVLRLQFF TGCGCCAGCAGCTTTAAGGTTCTCAGGCTGCAGTTCTTC
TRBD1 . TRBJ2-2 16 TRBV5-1 CASSYRDRGNTGELFF TGCGCCAGCAGCTACAGGGACAGGGGTAACACCGGGGAGCTGTTTTTT
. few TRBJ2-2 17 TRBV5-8 CASSEQRVANRHGELFF TGTGCCAGCAGCGAGCAGCGGGTTGCGAATCGTCACGGGGAGCTGTTTTTT
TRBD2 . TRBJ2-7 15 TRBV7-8 CASSHLAGVGYEQYF TGTGCCAGCAGCCATCTAGCGGGAGTAGGCTACGAGCAGTACTTC
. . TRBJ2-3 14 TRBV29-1 CSPERARRWDTQYF TGCAGCCCCGAGAGGGCTAGGCGCTGGGATACGCAGTATTTT
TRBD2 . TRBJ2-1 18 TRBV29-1 CSVEIPIRLAGAFNEQFF TGCAGCGTTGAGATACCGATTCGACTAGCGGGAGCCTTCAATGAGCAGTTCTTC
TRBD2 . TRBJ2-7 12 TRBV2 CASGDSGNEQYF TGTGCCAGCGGGGATAGCGGGAACGAGCAGTACTTC
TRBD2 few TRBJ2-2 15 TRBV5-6 CASRSAGADTGELFF TGTGCCAGCAGATCAGCGGGAGCTGACACCGGGGAGCTGTTTTTT
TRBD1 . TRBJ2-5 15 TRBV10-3 CAAPLGQGAWETQYF TGTGCCGCGCCGCTAGGTCAGGGGGCATGGGAGACCCAGTACTTC
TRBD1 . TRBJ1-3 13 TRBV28 CAGQGGLGNTIYF TGTGCCGGACAGGGGGGACTTGGAAACACCATATATTTT
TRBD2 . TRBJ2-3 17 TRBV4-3 CASSQEQLRGRVNTQYF TGCGCCAGCAGCCAAGAACAGCTGCGCGGGAGGGTGAATACGCAGTATTTT
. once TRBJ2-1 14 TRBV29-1 CSVPGVPADNEQFF TGCAGCGTTCCAGGGGTCCCGGCGGACAATGAGCAGTTCTTC
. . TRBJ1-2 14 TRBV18 CASSPGGTDYGYTF TGTGCCAGCTCACCAGGGGGGACTGACTATGGCTACACCTTC
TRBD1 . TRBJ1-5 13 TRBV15 CATSKGARQPQHF TGTGCCACCAGTAAGGGGGCGAGGCAGCCCCAGCATTTT
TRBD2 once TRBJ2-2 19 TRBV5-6 CASSLVGLAGGPGTGELFF TGTGCCAGCAGCTTGGTGGGACTAGCGGGAGGGCCGGGGACCGGGGAGCTGTTTTTT
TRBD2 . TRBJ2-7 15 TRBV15 CATSRTSQGGHEQYF TGTGCCACCAGCAGGACTAGCCAGGGAGGACACGAGCAGTACTTC
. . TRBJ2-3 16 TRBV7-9 CASSLARAGAPDTQYF TGTGCCAGCAGCTTAGCGCGGGCAGGTGCTCCAGATACGCAGTATTTT
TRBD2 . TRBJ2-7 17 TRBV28 CASSLRSGSPGPYEQYF TGTGCCAGCAGTTTACGTAGCGGGAGCCCCGGTCCGTACGAGCAGTACTTC
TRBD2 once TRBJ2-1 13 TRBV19 CASEGLAGNEQFF TGTGCCAGCGAGGGACTAGCGGGTAATGAGCAGTTCTTC
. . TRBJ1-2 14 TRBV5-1 CASSPRDTAYGYTF TGCGCCAGCAGCCCACGGGACACCGCCTATGGCTACACCTTC
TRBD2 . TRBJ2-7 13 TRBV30 CAWEGLAPGEQYF TGTGCCTGGGAAGGACTAGCTCCGGGCGAGCAGTACTTC
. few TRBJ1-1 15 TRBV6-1 CASSVFLGRPTEAFF TGTGCCAGCAGTGTTTTTTTAGGGAGACCCACTGAAGCTTTCTTT
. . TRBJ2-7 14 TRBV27 CASIHLGATYEQYF TGTGCCAGCATCCACCTAGGGGCAACCTACGAGCAGTACTTC
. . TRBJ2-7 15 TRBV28 CASSSRMGPSYEQYF TGTGCCAGCAGCTCCCGAATGGGGCCCTCCTACGAGCAGTACTTC
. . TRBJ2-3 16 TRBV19 CASSIRRETFTDTQYF TGTGCCAGTAGTATTAGGAGGGAAACTTTCACAGATACGCAGTATTTT
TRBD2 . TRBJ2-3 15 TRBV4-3 CASSQITLAGDTQYF TGCGCCAGCAGCCAAATAACACTAGCGGGAGATACGCAGTATTTT